A single sample is the source of the 21 T cell receptor beta chains below, sequenced in a study of radiotherapy plus CTLA-4 blockade in lung cancer. Only in-frame clones appear in the TCRdb table, and some are missing; sequencing was by immunoSEQ multiplex PCR. The data show 80,000 or so clones, under 90% seen once. Sequencing was performed on peripheral blood, taken from a patient treated with radiotherapy plus ipilimumab. All receptors derive from a human donor with non-small cell lung cancer who had stable disease on radiotherapy plus ipilimumab.

This chain links TRBV5-1 with TRBJ2-7; 7 bases line up with TRBD2. Trimming cost V 4 bases and J 4 bases; bases outside gene matches: 8. There are 14 residues in the CDR3. Germline V gene sequence: CDR1 SGHRS, CDR2 YFSETQ. CDR3 region: CASSPTQGGYEQYF. The CDR3, as DNA: TGCGCCAGCAGCCCTACTCAGGGAGGGTACGAGCAGTACTTC.

The rearrangement uses TRBV5-5 and TRBJ1-6, with 8 bases matching TRBD1. The CDR3 consists of 19 residues. The V segment lost 0 bases and the J segment 5 bases; nucleotides outside the gene matches: 13. The germline V gene encodes CDR1 SGHKS and CDR2 YYEKEE (reference sequence). CDR3 loop: CASSLANRTGRFDNSPLHF. The CDR3, as DNA: TGTGCCAGCAGCTTGGCCAATAGGACAGGGAGGTTCGATAATTCACCCCTCCACTTT.

The chain has TRBV14 and TRBJ2-1; possible D gene TRBD1, 6 bases. The germline V and J ends were trimmed by 4 bases and 3 bases, with 19 bases remaining between them. CDR1 is SGHDN, CDR2 FVKESK, per germline. The CDR3 runs 17 residues. The DNA for the CDR3 is TGTGCCAGCAGCCCCATTGAGTCGCAGGGGCGCTACAATGAGCAGTTCTTC. Translation: CASSPIESQGRYNEQFF.

This clone was seen only a few times. The V call is TRBV19, the J call TRBJ1-6; 9 bases agree with TRBD1. Unmatched junction bases numbered 2, after V lost 5 bases and J lost 6 bases. The CDR3 contains 14 residues. Germline CDR1 is LNHDA and CDR2 is SQIVND (reference sequence). CDR3 DNA sequence: TGTGCCAGTAGTGGGACAGGGTTTAATTCACCCCTCCACTTT. This gives the protein CASSGTGFNSPLHF.

This chain links TRBV2 with TRBJ1-2, with 7 bases identical to TRBD1. The V and J ends lost 9 bases and 4 bases, in that order; junction bases with no gene match: 11. This CDR3 spans 14 amino acids. In germline, CDR1 is SNHLY, CDR2 FYNNEI. CDR3 sequence reads: CARGDAGGRYGYTF. The CDR3 coding sequence is TGTGCCAGGGGGGACGCAGGGGGACGCTATGGCTACACCTTC.

The V gene is TRBV19, the J gene TRBJ2-5; 10 bases map to TRBD1. Germline values: CDR1 LNHDA, CDR2 SQIVND (reference sequence). This CDR3 contains 16 residues. The V gene end was trimmed by 2 bases and the J gene end by 2 bases; junction bases not matched to a gene: 5. The CDR3 is CASSIRTGGGQETQYF. The CDR3 nucleotides are TGTGCCAGTAGTATACGGACAGGGGGAGGGCAAGAGACCCAGTACTTC.

The chain uses TRBV2 and TRBJ1-2; TRBD1 aligns across 7 bases. The CDR3 totals 14 residues. Germline loops: CDR1 SNHLY, CDR2 FYNNEI. V trimming: 6 bases; J trimming: 0 bases; junction bases outside the gene matches: 4. The CDR3 DNA reads as TGTGCCAGCAGGCGACAGGGAGCTAACTATGGCTACACCTTC. Protein product: CASRRQGANYGYTF.

This chain connects TRBV7-3 to TRBJ2-6, with D uncertain. This CDR3 is built from 14 residues. Trimming took off 4 bases at V and 8 bases at J, with 12 bases between the two ends. Germline-derived CDR1 and CDR2 are SGHTA and FQGTGA. The CDR3 coding sequence is TGTGCCAGCAGCTCCGGGCCCCCAACCAACGTCCTGACTTTC. Its translation: CASSSGPPTNVLTF.

This chain connects TRBV10-1 to TRBJ2-3, with TRBD1 identical over 9 bases. V gave up 4 bases and J gave up 5 bases; unmatched junction bases: 7. Germline V gene sequence: CDR1 WNHNN, CDR2 SYGVQD (reference sequence). This CDR3 is 15 amino acids long. Here the CDR3 reads CASSGGQGDRDTQYF. The CDR3, as DNA: TGCGCCAGCAGTGGGGGACAGGGTGATCGAGATACGCAGTATTTT.

The rearrangement links TRBV7-9 to TRBJ1-4; D is undetermined. Germline loops: CDR1 SEHNR, CDR2 FQNEAQ (reference sequence). The CDR3 is 16 residues long. V was trimmed by 0 bases and J by 6 bases, leaving 14 bases between them. The CDR3 nucleotides are TGTGCCAGCAGCTTAGCGCTAGTTCAGAAGGATGAAAAACTGTTTTTT. Encoded protein: CASSLALVQKDEKLFF.

V gene TRBV7-3 combines with J gene TRBJ2-3, with TRBD1 matching 8 bases. The J segment lost 4 bases and the V segment lost 6 bases, leaving 6 bases of the junction unmatched. The CDR3 totals 14 residues. Germline loops: CDR1 SGHTA, CDR2 FQGTGA. CDR3 protein: CASSSDRGADTQYF. DNA for the CDR3: TGTGCCAGCAGTTCTGACAGGGGAGCAGATACGCAGTATTTT. Variable domain in full (rest from reference TRBV7-3 and TRBJ2-3): GAGVSQTPSNKVTEKGKYVELRCDPISGHTALYWYRQSLGQGPEFLIYFQGTGAADDSGLPNDRFFAVRPEGSVSTLKIQRTERGDSAVYLCASSSDRGADTQYFGPGTRLTVL.

This chain connects TRBV10-3 to TRBJ1-2; D ambiguous. The CDR3 spans 13 residues. Per germline, CDR1 ENHRY and CDR2 SYGVKD. V shed 0 bases and J shed 5 bases, with 7 bases lying between them. The CDR3 reads CAISESPGYGYTF. For the CDR3, the DNA is TGTGCCATCAGTGAGTCTCCGGGGTATGGCTACACCTTC.

V is TRBV11-2 and J is TRBJ2-5; D is perhaps TRBD1 (6 bases). V lost 1 base and J 4 bases, leaving 16 bases between the germline ends. There are 16 residues in the CDR3. Germline CDR1 is SGHAT and CDR2 is FQNNGV. The CDR3, as DNA: TGTGCCAGCAGCTTAGTGGGACAAGGGTTGGTAGAGACCCAGTACTTC. This gives the protein CASSLVGQGLVETQYF.

The gene calls are TRBV6-1 and TRBJ2-1, with 13 bases that match TRBD2. The CDR3 runs 19 residues. Germline-derived CDR1 and CDR2 are MNHNS and SASEGT. Trimming cost V 4 bases and J 6 bases; bases outside gene matches: 15. Written as DNA, the CDR3 is TGTGCCAGCAGTGCCCAACTACTAGCGGGGGGGCGAAATCGCAATGAGCAGTTCTTC. Translating it yields CASSAQLLAGGRNRNEQFF.

The chain uses TRBV10-3 and TRBJ1-5, with D possibly matching TRBD1 (6 bases). This CDR3 spans 15 amino acids. The germline CDR1 and CDR2 sequences are ENHRY and SYGVKD. Trimming pared 5 bases from V and 3 bases from J, leaving 14 bases between. The CDR3 loop reads CAISPDGGPNQPQHF. DNA of the CDR3: TGTGCCATCAGTCCCGATGGGGGCCCCAATCAGCCCCAGCATTTT.

A remark on this clone: The same CDR3 also results from other DNA sequences found in this sample. This chain connects TRBV5-1 to TRBJ2-3; D gene unclear. V was shortened by 0 bases and J by 1 base, with 3 bases between the two germline ends. The CDR3 has 13 residues. Germline V CDR1 and CDR2: SGHRS, YFSETQ. CDR3: CASSLEGTDTQYF. CDR3 coding DNA: TGCGCCAGCAGCTTGGAAGGCACAGATACGCAGTATTTT.

This chain uses TRBV9 with TRBJ2-3, with 8 bases that match TRBD2. The CDR3 loop spans 17 amino acids. Germline V CDR1 and CDR2: SGDLS, YYNGEE. Trimming took 0 bases from V and 4 from J; bases not matched to a gene: 10. CDR3 in amino acids: CASSVATRGERADTQYF. DNA for the CDR3: TGTGCCAGCAGCGTAGCTACGCGGGGGGAGAGGGCAGATACGCAGTATTTT.

The chain employs TRBV5-1 and TRBJ1-1; D uncertain. The CDR3 loop spans 15 amino acids. Germline values: CDR1 SGHRS, CDR2 YFSETQ. V gave up 2 bases and J gave up 2 bases, with 13 bases separating them. Here the CDR3 reads CASSFLPDGNTEAFF. CDR3 bases: TGCGCCAGCAGCTTCCTCCCGGACGGAAACACTGAAGCTTTCTTT.

The V call is TRBV6-1, the J call TRBJ2-2; the D gene is possibly TRBD2 (6 bases). Germline V CDR1 and CDR2: MNHNS, SASEGT. V was shortened by 5 bases and J by 2 bases, with 9 bases between the two germline ends. This CDR3 is 14 amino acids long. The CDR3 DNA reads as TGTGCCAGCAGTCTAGCGTTTAACACCGGGGAGCTGTTTTTT. Translation gives CASSLAFNTGELFF.

This chain links TRBV29-1 with TRBJ2-1; TRBD2 matches 8 bases. The V segment lost 5 bases and the J segment 8 bases; nucleotides outside the gene matches: 11. The CDR3 runs 14 residues. Germline V gene data show CDR1 as SQVTM and CDR2 as ANQGSEA. The CDR3 nucleotides read TGCAGCGTTTCCCGGGGGGGAGAGGTGCATGAGCAGTTCTTC. Translating it yields CSVSRGGEVHEQFF.

V and J are TRBV18 and TRBJ2-7; D may be TRBD2 (5 bases). CDR3 size: 12 residues. Germline V gives CDR1 KGHSH, CDR2 LQKENI. Trimming shortened V by 3 bases and J by 5 bases, and 8 bases separated the two germline ends. CDR3 in amino acids: CASSPEGNEQYF. For the CDR3, the DNA is TGTGCCAGCTCACCCGAGGGAAACGAGCAGTACTTC.